The sequence of this T cell receptor beta chain was determined in a study of control samples from healthy donors and cancer patients. The junction had 5 bases not matched to a gene; V was cut back by 6 bases and J by 3 bases. This CDR3 has 14 amino acids. Per germline, CDR1 SNHLY and CDR2 FYNNEI. Only in-frame clones appear in the TCRdb table, and some are missing; sequencing was by immunoSEQ multiplex PCR. The sample carries fewer than 200,000 clones, over 80% recorded once. This TCR was sampled from a man younger than 30 in good health. The V gene is TRBV2, the J gene TRBJ1-3; 7 bases fit TRBD1. Sequenced material: blood. The CDR3 loop reads CASSETGVGNTIYF. CDR3 nucleotides: TGTGCCAGCAGCGAAACAGGGGTTGGAAACACCATATATTTT.